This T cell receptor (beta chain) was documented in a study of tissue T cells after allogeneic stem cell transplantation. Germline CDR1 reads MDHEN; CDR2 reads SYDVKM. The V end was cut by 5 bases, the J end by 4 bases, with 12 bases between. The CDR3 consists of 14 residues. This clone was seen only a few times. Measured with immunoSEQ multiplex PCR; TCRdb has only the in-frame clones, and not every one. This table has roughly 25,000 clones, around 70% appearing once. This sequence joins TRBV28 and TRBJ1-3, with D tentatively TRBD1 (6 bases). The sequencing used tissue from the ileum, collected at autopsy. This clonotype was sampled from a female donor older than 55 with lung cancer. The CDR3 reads CASSIGGRGNTIYF. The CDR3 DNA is TGTGCCAGCAGTATAGGGGGGAGAGGAAACACCATATATTTT.